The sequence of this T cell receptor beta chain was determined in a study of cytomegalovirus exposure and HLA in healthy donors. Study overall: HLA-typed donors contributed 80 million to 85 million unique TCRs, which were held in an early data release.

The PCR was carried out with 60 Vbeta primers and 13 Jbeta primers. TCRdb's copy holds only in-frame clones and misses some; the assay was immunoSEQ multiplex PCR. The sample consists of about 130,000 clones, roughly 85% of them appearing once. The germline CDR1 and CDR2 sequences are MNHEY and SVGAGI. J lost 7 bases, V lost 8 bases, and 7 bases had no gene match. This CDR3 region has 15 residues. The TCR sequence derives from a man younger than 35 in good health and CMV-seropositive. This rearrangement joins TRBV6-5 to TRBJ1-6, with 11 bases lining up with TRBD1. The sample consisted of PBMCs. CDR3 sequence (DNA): TGTGCCAGCGGTGGGGGGACAGGGGGAAATTCACCCCTCCACTTT. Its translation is CASGGGTGGNSPLHF.